The 22 T cell receptor beta chains presented below share a single source sample, sequenced in a study of T cell repertoires in cytomegalovirus infection. TCRdb re-called the reads with MiXCR, one entry per CDR3 protein. The sample shows some 220,000 distinct CDR3 sequences, roughly 6.5% of them seen only once. Sequencing was performed on PBMCs. These TCRs come from a human donor in good health (CMV status not recorded). Some clones in this sample may be carry-over from other donors' samples.

In its sample, this clonotype was seen many times. The chain employs TRBV28 and TRBJ1-2; D is undetermined. Between the trimmed V and J ends, which lost 2 bases and 7 bases, there was a span of 8 bases. The CDR3 spans 12 residues. Germline CDR1 and CDR2: MDHEN and SYDVKM. The CDR3 loop reads CASSLVSGGYTF. The DNA of the CDR3 is TGTGCCAGCAGTTTAGTTAGCGGTGGCTACACCTTC.

This clonotype was observed a handful of times. The chain joins TRBV5-5 to TRBJ1-2; D may be TRBD1 (6 bases). This CDR3 has 15 residues. Germline CDR1 SGHKS, CDR2 YYEKEE (reference sequence). V lost 0 bases, J lost 2 bases, and 11 bases lay in between. CDR3 region: CASSLGGTGNYGYTF. In nucleotides, the CDR3 is TGTGCCAGCAGCTTGGGGGGCACAGGGAACTATGGCTACACCTTC.

This clonotype occurred many times. This chain's CDR3 is CANGEDRGHPSPRVNQPQHF. CDR3 sequence (DNA): TGTGCCAACGGGGAAGACAGGGGCCATCCCTCCCCCCGAGTCAATCAGCCCCAGCATTTT. V is TRBV24-1 and J is TRBJ1-5; 8 nucleotides align to TRBD1. V shed 11 bases and J 3 bases; nucleotides not matched to a gene: 26. The CDR3 has 20 residues. The V gene's germline CDR1 is KGHDR and CDR2 SFDVKD.

The V call is TRBV19, the J call TRBJ2-6; possibly TRBD1 for D (5 bases). Germline V gene lookup returns CDR1 LNHDA and CDR2 SQIVND (reference sequence). V was pared by 5 bases and J by 2 bases, with 16 bases between. CDR3 size: 17 residues. The CDR3 nucleotides are TGTGCCAGTAGTGTTCGGGCCTTGGGGCCTGGGGCCAACGTCCTGACTTTC. Its translation: CASSVRALGPGANVLTF.

Ten or more counts support this clonotype. CDR3: CASSSYVGDTQYF. The CDR3 DNA reads as TGTGCCAGCAGCTCCTACGTGGGAGATACGCAGTATTTT. The rearrangement joins TRBV7-6 to TRBJ2-3; D is uncertain. Trimming cost V 4 bases and J 5 bases, with 10 bases left between them. CDR1 SGHVS and CDR2 FNYEAQ come from the germline V gene. There are 13 residues in the CDR3. Filled out from reference TRBV7-6 and TRBJ2-3, the complete variable domain reads GAGVSQSPRYKVTKRGQDVALRCDPISGHVSLYWYRQALGQGPEFLTYFNYEAQQDKSGLPNDRFSAERPEGSISTLTIQRTEQRDSAMYRCASSSYVGDTQYFGPGTRLTVL.

This clonotype showed up many times. This sequence joins TRBV7-2 and TRBJ1-6, with D perhaps matching TRBD1 (5 bases). The CDR3 length is 16 residues. The germline gives CDR1 SGHTA, CDR2 FQGNSA. The V gene lost 5 bases and the J gene lost 10 bases, with 21 bases spanning the gap. CDR3 in amino acids: CASSLVPLEGRSPLHF. In DNA form, the CDR3 reads TGTGCCAGCAGCCTCGTACCCTTGGAGGGGAGGTCACCCCTCCACTTT.

This clonotype appeared many times. This chain connects TRBV20-1 to TRBJ1-1; perhaps TRBD1 as D (5 bases). There are 16 residues in the CDR3. The ends were cut back, 2 bases at V and 4 bases at J, with 20 bases in the middle. Germline loops: CDR1 DFQATT, CDR2 SNEGSKA (reference sequence). CDR3 residues: CSARYRARGEGTEAFF. The CDR3 DNA follows: TGCAGTGCTAGATACCGCGCACGGGGCGAGGGCACTGAAGCTTTCTTT.

This clonotype was observed a handful of times. V usage is TRBV29-1 and J usage is TRBJ1-2, with D hard to call. V lost 1 base, J lost 1 base, and 4 bases lay in between. This CDR3 has 12 residues. Germline V lookup: CDR1 SQVTM, CDR2 ANQGSEA. CDR3 sequence reads: CSVEVSNYGYTF. The CDR3, as DNA: TGCAGCGTTGAAGTCAGTAACTATGGCTACACCTTC. Drawing the rest from reference TRBV29-1 and TRBJ1-2, the complete variable domain is SAVISQKPSRDICQRGTSLTIQCQVDSQVTMMFWYRQQPGQSLTLIATANQGSEATYESGFVIDKFPISRPNLTFSTLTVSNMSPEDSSIYLCSVEVSNYGYTFGSGTRLTVV.

The sample holds many counts of this clonotype. The chain employs TRBV28 and TRBJ1-2, with no clear D. The CDR3 has 12 residues. Germline V gene lookup returns CDR1 MDHEN and CDR2 SYDVKM. V lost 5 bases to trimming and J lost 7 bases, with 11 bases between them. The CDR3 sequence is CASSPPGLGYTF. The CDR3 nucleotides are TGTGCCAGCAGTCCCCCTGGGCTTGGCTACACCTTC.

This clonotype was seen repeatedly, ten times or more. The chain is built from TRBV7-2 and TRBJ1-4, with D hard to call. CDR1 is SGHTA and CDR2 is FQGNSA in the germline V gene. Trimming took 4 bases from V and 2 from J, leaving 14 bases between them. The CDR3 is made up of 16 amino acids. The CDR3 spells CASSSRPGNTNEKLFF. The CDR3 DNA reads as TGTGCCAGCAGCTCCCGCCCGGGTAACACTAATGAAAAACTGTTTTTT.

In this sample, this clonotype turned up many times. V and J are TRBV6-1 and TRBJ1-6; 8 positions agree with TRBD1. Trimming at V came to 5 bases and at J to 5 bases, leaving 8 bases not matched to a gene. Germline V gene data show CDR1 as MNHNS and CDR2 as SASEGT. The CDR3 is 16 amino acids. The CDR3 reads CASSHDQGADNSPLHF. CDR3 in DNA: TGTGCCAGCAGTCACGATCAGGGGGCTGATAATTCACCCCTCCACTTT.

In its sample, this clonotype was seen a few times. The rearrangement joins TRBV7-2 to TRBJ2-1; possibly TRBD2 for D (5 bases). CDR3 length: 13 amino acids. The V gene lost 4 bases and the J gene lost 7 bases, with 11 bases spanning the gap. Per the germline V gene, CDR1 is SGHTA and CDR2 is FQGNSA. CDR3 sequence (DNA): TGTGCCAGCAGCTCCCACCGCGGGAATGAGCAGTTCTTC. Residues: CASSSHRGNEQFF.

At least ten counts were recorded for this clonotype. The J gene is TRBJ1-1, the V gene TRBV6-2 or TRBV6-3; D is possibly TRBD1 (5 bases). The V and J ends lost 8 bases and 5 bases respectively, with 24 bases between them. CDR1 MNHEY and CDR2 SVGEGT come from the germline V gene. The CDR3 runs 16 residues. Here the CDR3 reads CASGRPGRVGGTEAFF. Written as DNA, the CDR3 is TGTGCCAGCGGACGACCGGGCAGGGTCGGGGGGACTGAAGCTTTCTTT.

This clonotype was detected ten times or more. The gene calls are TRBV5-5 and TRBJ1-6; possibly TRBD1 for D (5 bases). Germline-derived CDR1 and CDR2 are SGHKS and YYEKEE (reference sequence). This CDR3 has 15 amino acids. V shed 2 bases and J shed 10 bases, with 16 bases lying between them. The DNA of the CDR3 is TGTGCCAGCAGCTTTAAAAGGGACTCTTTATCACCCCTCCACTTT. Translation gives CASSFKRDSLSPLHF.

This clonotype showed up many times. The rearrangement uses TRBV6-2 or TRBV6-3 and TRBJ1-5, with 9 positions matching TRBD1. CDR3 length: 14 residues. The germline gives CDR1 MNHEY, CDR2 SVGEGT. V was clipped by 5 bases and J by 4 bases; unmatched bases: 3. CDR3 amino acids: CASSRTGENQPQHF. The CDR3 DNA is TGTGCCAGCAGTAGGACAGGGGAGAATCAGCCCCAGCATTTT.

This clonotype showed up many times. In DNA form, the CDR3 reads TGCAGTGCTAGTACCGGGACAGGGGGTATTCAGCCCCAGCATTTT. It translates to CSASTGTGGIQPQHF. The chain recombines TRBV20-1 with TRBJ1-5; 11 bases align to TRBD1. V lost 3 bases, J lost 6 bases, and 7 bases stayed unmatched. From germline, CDR1 is DFQATT and CDR2 SNEGSKA (reference sequence). This CDR3 is built from 15 residues.

In its sample, this clonotype was seen many times. This chain links TRBV7-2 with TRBJ1-2; TRBD1 might be the D (5 bases). Germline CDR1 is SGHTA and CDR2 is FQGNSA. The CDR3 has 14 residues. With 5 bases removed from V and 8 bases from J, the gap between germline ends came to 18 bases. Here the CDR3 DNA reads TGTGCCAGCAGCCCCCTGCCGGGGGTGGGAGGCTACACCTTC. The encoded protein is CASSPLPGVGGYTF. The full variable domain, rest sourced from reference TRBV7-2 and TRBJ1-2, is GAGVSQSPSNKVTEKGKDVELRCDPISGHTALYWYRQSLGQGLEFLIYFQGNSAPDKSGLPSDRFSAERTGGSVSTLTIQRTQQEDSAVYLCASSPLPGVGGYTFGSGTRLTVV.

This clonotype was seen ten or more times. J is TRBJ2-2 and V is TRBV27; a weak D match, TRBD2 (5 bases). CDR3 length: 13 amino acids. V dropped 5 bases and J dropped 2 bases, with 6 bases sitting between them. CDR1 MNHEY and CDR2 SMNVEV come from the germline V gene (reference sequence). The CDR3 region is CASSEGNTGELFF. Written as DNA, the CDR3 is TGTGCCAGCAGTGAGGGAAACACCGGGGAGCTGTTTTTT.

As for this clonotype: In this CDR3 the conserved last residue, phenylalanine or tryptophan, is missing, so a read error is likely. The rearrangement uses TRBV19 and TRBJ2-5; the D gene could be TRBD1 or TRBD2 (5 bases each). Per germline, CDR1 LNHDA and CDR2 SQIVND (reference sequence). V was shortened by 8 bases and J by 0 bases, with 10 bases between the two germline ends. This CDR3 contains 13 residues. CDR3 sequence reads: CASSGTHQETQYY. Written as DNA, the CDR3 is TGTGCCAGTTCGGGGACCCACCAAGAGACCCAGTACTAC.

In this sample, this clonotype turned up many times. The chain is built from TRBV7-2 and TRBJ2-7; 9 positions agree with TRBD2. The germline V gene encodes CDR1 SGHTA and CDR2 FQGNSA. This CDR3 has 15 residues. With 5 bases clipped from V and 1 base from J, the junction kept 6 bases outside the gene matches. The CDR3 nucleotides read TGTGCCAGCAGCCGACTAGCGGTCCTTTCCTACGAGCAGTACTTC. It is translated as CASSRLAVLSYEQYF.

This clonotype has at least ten counts. The chain recombines TRBV7-8 with TRBJ1-2, with D unclear. The CDR3 covers 13 residues. Trimming shortened V by 4 bases and J by 5 bases, and 11 bases separated the two germline ends. Germline CDR1 reads SGHVS; CDR2 reads FQNEAQ. The CDR3 sequence: CASSSHLDYGYTF. The CDR3 bases are TGTGCCAGCAGCTCACACTTGGATTATGGCTACACCTTC.

In its sample, this clonotype was seen many times. The chain joins TRBV24-1 to TRBJ2-1; 8 bases align to TRBD1. The CDR3 loop spans 16 amino acids. CDR1 is KGHDR, CDR2 SFDVKD, per germline. With 6 bases clipped from V and 7 bases from J, the junction kept 13 bases outside the gene matches. Here the CDR3 reads CATSHGQGHKGNEQFF. For the CDR3, the DNA is TGTGCCACCAGTCACGGACAGGGACATAAGGGGAATGAGCAGTTCTTC.